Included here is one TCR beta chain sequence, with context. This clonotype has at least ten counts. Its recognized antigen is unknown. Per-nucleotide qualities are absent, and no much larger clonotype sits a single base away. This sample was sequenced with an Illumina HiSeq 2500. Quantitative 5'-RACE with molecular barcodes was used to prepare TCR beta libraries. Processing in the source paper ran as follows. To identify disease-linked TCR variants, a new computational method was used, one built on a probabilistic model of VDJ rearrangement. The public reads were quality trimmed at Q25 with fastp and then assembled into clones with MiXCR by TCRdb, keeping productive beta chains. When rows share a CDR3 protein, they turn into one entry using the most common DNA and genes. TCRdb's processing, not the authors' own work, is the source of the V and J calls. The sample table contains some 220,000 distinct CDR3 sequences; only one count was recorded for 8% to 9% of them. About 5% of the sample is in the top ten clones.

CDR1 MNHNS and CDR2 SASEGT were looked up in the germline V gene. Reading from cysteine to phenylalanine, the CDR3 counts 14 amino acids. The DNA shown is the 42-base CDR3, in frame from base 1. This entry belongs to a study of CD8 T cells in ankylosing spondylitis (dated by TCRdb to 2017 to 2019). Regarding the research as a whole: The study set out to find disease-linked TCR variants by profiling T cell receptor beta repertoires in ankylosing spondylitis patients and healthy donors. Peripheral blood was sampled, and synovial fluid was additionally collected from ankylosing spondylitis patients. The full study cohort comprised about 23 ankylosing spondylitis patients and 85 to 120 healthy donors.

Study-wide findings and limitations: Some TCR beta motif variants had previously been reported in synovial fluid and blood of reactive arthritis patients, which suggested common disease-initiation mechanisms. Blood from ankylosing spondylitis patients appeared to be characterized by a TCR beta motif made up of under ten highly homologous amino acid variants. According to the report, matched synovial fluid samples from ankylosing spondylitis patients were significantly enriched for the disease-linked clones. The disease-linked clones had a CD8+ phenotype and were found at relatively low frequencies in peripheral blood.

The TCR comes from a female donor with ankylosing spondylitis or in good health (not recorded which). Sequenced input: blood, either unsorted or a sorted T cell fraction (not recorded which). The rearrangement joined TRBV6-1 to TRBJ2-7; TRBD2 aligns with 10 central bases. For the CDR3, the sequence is CASTSGLATDEQYF. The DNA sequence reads TGTGCATCCACCTCGGGACTAGCGACGGACGAGCAGTACTTC.